Each of the 17 T cell receptor beta chains below was sequenced from the same sample in a study of T-cell memory formation after mild COVID-19. Via MiXCR, TCRdb re-called the 5' RACE reads, giving one row per CDR3 protein. The data contain fewer than 400,000 distinct CDR3 sequences, 10% to 15% of them singletons. Sequences were obtained from PBMCs or a T cell subset sorted from them (not recorded which). These receptors were taken from a young man who had mild COVID-19 (a few samples of this study predate the infection). Cell type and time point are not known.

J is TRBJ1-1 and V is TRBV4-3; maybe TRBD1 (5 bases). The germline CDR1 and CDR2 sequences are LGHNA and YSLEER. The CDR3 extends over 14 amino acids. The V end was cut by 1 base, the J end by 4 bases, with 10 bases between. This CDR3 is CASSQVQGFTEAFF. The CDR3 DNA follows: TGCGCCAGCAGCCAAGTTCAGGGCTTCACTGAAGCTTTCTTT.

Only a few counts were recorded for this clonotype. The chain has TRBV13 and TRBJ2-5, with 9 bases matching TRBD1. CDR3 size: 14 residues. After removal of 5 bases from V and 6 bases from J, the junction contained 7 bases not matched to a gene. Germline V gene data show CDR1 as PRHDT and CDR2 as FYEKMQ (reference sequence). The chain's CDR3 is CASSRRTGAKTQYF. The CDR3 bases are TGTGCCAGCAGCAGGCGGACAGGGGCGAAGACCCAGTACTTC.

V and J are TRBV5-1 and TRBJ2-7, with 11 nucleotides matching TRBD2. The CDR3 is 16 amino acids. Trimming cost V 4 bases and J 3 bases; bases outside gene matches: 9. Germline loops: CDR1 SGHRS, CDR2 YFSETQ. The CDR3 DNA reads TGCGCCAGCAGCAAGCTAGCGGGGGGACTACTCTACGAGCAGTACTTC. This encodes CASSKLAGGLLYEQYF.

The chain couples TRBV27 to TRBJ2-7; TRBD1 is a possible D gene (5 bases). In germline, CDR1 is MNHEY, CDR2 SMNVEV (reference sequence). CDR3 size: 13 residues. Trimming cost V 3 bases and J 5 bases, with 11 bases left between them. The CDR3 loop is CASSFLGLHEQYF. CDR3 nucleotide sequence: TGTGCCAGCAGTTTTTTGGGGCTCCACGAGCAGTACTTC.

This clonotype appeared once. The chain employs TRBV6-5 and TRBJ1-2, with 7 bases lining up with TRBD1. The CDR3 is made up of 11 amino acids. Germline CDR1 and CDR2: MNHEY and SVGAGI. V was pared by 9 bases and J by 4 bases, with 2 bases of the junction left unmatched. This chain's CDR3 is CASTGVYGYTF. The CDR3, as DNA: TGTGCCAGTACAGGGGTCTATGGCTACACCTTC.

This chain links TRBV20-1 with TRBJ2-2, with D perhaps TRBD1 (7 bases). The CDR3 covers 16 residues. CDR1 is DFQATT, CDR2 SNEGSKA, per germline (reference sequence). Trimming took off 0 bases at V and 5 bases at J, with 16 bases between the two ends. The CDR3 loop reads CSARDLRGAWTGELFF. The DNA for the CDR3 is TGCAGTGCTAGAGATCTCAGGGGGGCCTGGACCGGGGAGCTGTTTTTT.

In this sample, this clonotype turned up a few times. The chain combines TRBV4-1 with TRBJ2-7, with TRBD1 as a possible D gene (6 bases). The CDR3 contains 15 residues. Germline V gene data show CDR1 as MGHRA and CDR2 as YSYEKL. The CDR3 DNA follows: TGCGCCCGCAGCCAAGGGGACACCTTGGCGTACGAGCAGTACGTC. It encodes CARSQGDTLAYEQYV.

There are a few counts of this clonotype. The chain links TRBV6-2 or TRBV6-3 to TRBJ2-1; D gene uncertain. Looked up from germline, CDR1 is MNHEY and CDR2 is SVGEGT. The CDR3 is 12 amino acids. V was trimmed by 2 bases and J by 9 bases, leaving 8 bases between them. The DNA of the CDR3 is TGTGCCAGCAGTTACCGCTTAGGTGAGCAGTTCTTC. This sequence encodes CASSYRLGEQFF.

This clonotype was detected only a few times. The gene calls are TRBV7-2 and TRBJ2-1; 9 bases line up with TRBD2. Germline loops: CDR1 SGHTA, CDR2 FQGNSA. The V segment lost 2 bases and the J segment 3 bases; nucleotides outside the gene matches: 5. CDR3 length: 16 amino acids. This CDR3 is CASSLQRGAHYNEQFF. The CDR3 DNA sequence: TGTGCCAGCAGCTTACAGCGGGGGGCTCACTACAATGAGCAGTTCTTC. The full variable domain, completed using reference TRBV7-2 and TRBJ2-1, is GAGVSQSPSNKVTEKGKDVELRCDPISGHTALYWYRQSLGQGLEFLIYFQGNSAPDKSGLPSDRFSAERTGGSVSTLTIQRTQQEDSAVYLCASSLQRGAHYNEQFFGPGTRLTVL.

A few counts support this clonotype. The V and J genes are TRBV5-4 and TRBJ2-7, with 8 bases matching TRBD1. V lost 2 bases to trimming and J lost 4 bases; unmatched junction nucleotides: 5. In germline, CDR1 is SGHNT, CDR2 YYREEE (reference sequence). The CDR3 consists of 14 residues. The CDR3 is CASSFDRGHYEQYV. CDR3 coding DNA: TGTGCCAGCAGCTTCGACAGGGGTCATTACGAGCAGTACGTC.

This clonotype was detected ten times or more. The V call is TRBV5-6, the J call TRBJ2-7; the D is unclear. CDR1 and CDR2 (germline): SGHDT, YYEEEE. The germline V and J ends were trimmed by 0 bases and 2 bases, with 3 bases remaining between them. The CDR3 is 12 residues long. For the CDR3, the DNA is TGTGCCAGCAGCTTGGGAACCTACGAGCAGTACGTC. Translated: CASSLGTYEQYV.

In this sample, this clonotype turned up a few times. The chain recombines TRBV20-1 with TRBJ2-3, with a tentative D call TRBD2 (5 bases). The V gene's germline CDR1 is DFQATT and CDR2 SNEGSKA (reference sequence). This CDR3 has 15 residues. Trimming shortened V by 6 bases and J by 2 bases, and 18 bases separated the two germline ends. Here the CDR3 DNA reads TGCAGTGCACCCCGTGCCTCTAGCTCCACAGATACGCAGTATTTT. Translated, it gives CSAPRASSSTDTQYF.

This clonotype has only a few counts. The J gene is TRBJ1-1, the V gene TRBV12-5; D unclear. The germline V gene has CDR1 LGHNT and CDR2 FRNRAP. Trimming shortened V by 6 bases and J by 10 bases, and 6 bases separated the two germline ends. The CDR3 extends over 9 amino acids. The CDR3 protein is CASGVGAFF. The CDR3 coding sequence is TGTGCTAGTGGGGTCGGAGCTTTCTTT.

The chain's CDR3 is CASTWSRGAPSTDTQYF. The CDR3 nucleotides read TGTGCCAGCACTTGGTCGCGGGGGGCCCCTAGCACAGATACGCAGTATTTT. The chain employs TRBV28 and TRBJ2-3; 8 bases align to TRBD2. There are 17 residues in the CDR3. From germline, CDR1 is MDHEN and CDR2 SYDVKM. The V and J ends lost 7 bases and 0 bases, in that order; junction bases with no gene match: 12.

This clonotype was observed a few times. The CDR3 reads CASSQETGTSFPHEQFF. In DNA, the CDR3 is TGCGCCAGCAGCCAGGAGACCGGGACTAGCTTTCCCCATGAGCAGTTCTTC. V usage is TRBV4-3 and J usage is TRBJ2-1; 9 bases align to TRBD2. Germline-derived CDR1 and CDR2 are LGHNA and YSLEER. V dropped 3 bases and J dropped 8; count of bases not matched to a gene: 14. This CDR3 has 17 amino acids.

The table lists this clonotype with a few counts. The V gene is TRBV5-1, the J gene TRBJ2-1, with 11 positions matching TRBD2. Germline CDR1 reads SGHRS; CDR2 reads YFSETQ. The CDR3 is 14 residues long. Losses at the gene ends were 7 bases for V and 8 bases for J; bases not matched to a gene: 8. This CDR3 reads CASDRSGGGDEQFF. In nucleotides, the CDR3 is TGCGCCAGCGACCGTAGCGGGGGGGGTGATGAGCAGTTCTTC. Full variable domain (remainder filled in from reference TRBV5-1 and TRBJ2-1): KAGVTQTPRYLIKTRGQQVTLSCSPISGHRSVSWYQQTPGQGLQFLFEYFSETQRNKGNFPGRFSGRQFSNSRSEMNVSTLELGDSALYLCASDRSGGGDEQFFGPGTRLTVL.

This clonotype was counted only a few times. One base away lies a much larger clone, so this may be a sequencing read error. CDR3 DNA sequence: TGTGCCAGCAGCTTTGACAGGAACTATGGCTACACCTTC. This translates into CASSFDRNYGYTF. This chain uses TRBV7-2 with TRBJ1-2; the D gene is possibly TRBD1 (6 bases). The V and J ends lost 3 bases and 2 bases respectively, with 7 bases between them. CDR3 length: 13 residues. Germline V gives CDR1 SGHTA, CDR2 FQGNSA.